The 25 T cell receptor beta chains listed next were all sequenced from one sample in a study of T cell responses to AZD1222 COVID-19 vaccine. The repertoire was sequenced with immunoSEQ multiplex PCR; TCRdb's copy has only in-frame clones and lacks some. In the table there are approximately 100,000 clones, approximately 86% of which are singletons. The sequenced sample was peripheral blood, obtained 28 days after the second dose of the MenACWY control vaccine. The receptors originated from an adult who received the MenACWY meningococcal vaccine as a control.

This chain joins TRBV4-1 and TRBJ2-3, with D possibly called TRBD1 or TRBD2 (5 bases each). The germline V gene has CDR1 MGHRA and CDR2 YSYEKL. The ends were cut back, 1 base at V and 6 bases at J, with 14 bases in the middle. The CDR3 extends over 15 amino acids. The CDR3 DNA sequence: TGCGCCAGCAGCCAAGTAGCCAGGGACGGGGATACGCAGTATTTT. Encoded protein: CASSQVARDGDTQYF.

V gene TRBV7-3 combines with J gene TRBJ2-6; D gene ambiguous. Looked up from germline, CDR1 is SGHTA and CDR2 is FQGTGA. The CDR3 consists of 15 residues. Trimming removed 5 bases from V and 2 bases from J, with 10 bases in between. CDR3 residues: CASSLSPTGANVLTF. CDR3 nucleotides: TGTGCCAGCAGCCTCAGCCCCACTGGGGCCAACGTCCTGACTTTC. Based on the CDR3 plus reference TRBV7-3 and TRBJ2-6, the full variable domain is GAGVSQTPSNKVTEKGKYVELRCDPISGHTALYWYRQSLGQGPEFLIYFQGTGAADDSGLPNDRFFAVRPEGSVSTLKIQRTERGDSAVYLCASSLSPTGANVLTFGAGSRLTVL.

This clone was recorded a few times. This chain joins TRBV28 and TRBJ1-2; D gene uncertain. Per germline, CDR1 MDHEN and CDR2 SYDVKM. The CDR3 totals 16 residues. The V and J ends lost 3 bases and 0 bases respectively, with 14 bases between them. This CDR3 is CASSFPPLTTNYGYTF. The CDR3 DNA sequence: TGTGCCAGCAGTTTTCCTCCCCTAACAACTAACTATGGCTACACCTTC.

The genes are TRBV4-2 and TRBJ2-7, with D perhaps matching TRBD1 (6 bases). CDR3 length equals 15 residues. Looked up from germline, CDR1 is LGHNA and CDR2 is YNFKEQ. Trimming left V 1 base short and J 1 base short, with 11 bases between. CDR3 nucleotides: TGTGCCAGCAGCCAAGTCGGAGACAGGTCCTACGAGCAGTACTTC. As protein: CASSQVGDRSYEQYF.

The table lists this clone with a few counts. This sequence joins TRBV30 and TRBJ2-7, with D perhaps TRBD2 (6 bases). The germline V gene has CDR1 GTSNPN and CDR2 SVGIG (reference sequence). CDR3 length equals 14 residues. V lost 4 bases, J lost 7 bases, and 20 bases lay in between. The CDR3 spells CAWMGRESLGEQYF. The CDR3 nucleotides read TGTGCCTGGATGGGCCGGGAGTCCCTTGGGGAGCAGTACTTC.

The rearrangement links TRBV2 to TRBJ1-5; 7 bases are a match to TRBD1. Trimming cost V 6 bases and J 2 bases; bases outside gene matches: 4. The CDR3 has 14 amino acids. Germline CDR1 and CDR2: SNHLY and FYNNEI. The CDR3 region is CASRQDRGNQPQHF. The DNA for the CDR3 is TGTGCCAGCAGGCAAGACAGGGGCAATCAGCCCCAGCATTTT.

J is TRBJ1-2 and V is TRBV6-4, with D tentatively TRBD1 (5 bases). This CDR3 comprises 17 residues. Trimming took 0 bases from V and 5 from J, leaving 19 bases between them. In germline, CDR1 is MRHNA, CDR2 SNTAGT. CDR3 sequence: CASSDSNGQLLLYGYTF. CDR3 coding DNA: TGTGCCAGCAGTGACTCGAACGGACAATTGCTCTTATATGGCTACACCTTC.

V is TRBV3-1 (or the pseudogene TRBV3-2) and J is TRBJ2-7; possibly TRBD1 for D (5 bases). This CDR3 is 14 amino acids long. CDR1 LGHDT and CDR2 YNNKEL come from the germline V gene (reference sequence). The V and J ends lost 6 bases and 1 base respectively, with 13 bases between them. The CDR3 bases are TGTGCCAGCAGTCCTAGGGGCCGATCCTACGAGCAGTACTTC. Translation gives CASSPRGRSYEQYF.

CDR3: CASSPAYNQPQHF. The CDR3 DNA sequence: TGTGCCAGTAGCCCAGCCTACAATCAGCCCCAGCATTTT. The V gene is TRBV19, the J gene TRBJ1-5; D not resolved. Germline V gene lookup returns CDR1 LNHDA and CDR2 SQIVND (reference sequence). V lost 6 bases and J 3 bases, leaving 9 bases between the germline ends. The CDR3 loop spans 13 amino acids.

The chain joins TRBV7-8 to TRBJ2-5; possibly TRBD1 for D (5 bases). Trimming removed 3 bases from V and 4 bases from J, with 9 bases in between. The CDR3 runs to 13 residues. Germline values: CDR1 SGHVS, CDR2 FQNEAQ. The CDR3, as DNA: TGTGCCAGCAGCTTTTCTAGGGGAGAGACCCAGTACTTC. As protein: CASSFSRGETQYF.

The chain has TRBV6-2 or TRBV6-3 and TRBJ2-7, with D possibly matching TRBD1 (5 bases). The CDR3 has 15 amino acids. The germline V and J ends were trimmed by 6 bases and 2 bases, with 17 bases remaining between them. Germline values: CDR1 MNHEY, CDR2 SVGEGT. The CDR3 nucleotides are TGTGCCAGCAGGTACGACAGCTCCCCCACCTACGAGCAGTACTTC. Amino acids: CASRYDSSPTYEQYF.

A single count supports this clone. The chain employs TRBV28 and TRBJ2-7; TRBD2 matches 7 bases. The CDR3 totals 15 residues. Germline lookup yields CDR1 MDHEN and CDR2 SYDVKM. Trimming at V came to 8 bases and at J to 4 bases, leaving 14 bases not matched to a gene. The CDR3 DNA sequence: TGTGCCAGCGTTTCCCTGGGAGGGGCGAGATACGAGCAGTACTTC. It encodes CASVSLGGARYEQYF. The variable domain in full, with the rest retrieved from reference TRBV28 and TRBJ2-7, is DVKVTQSSRYLVKRTGEKVFLECVQDMDHENMFWYRQDPGLGLRLIYFSYDVKMKEKGDIPEGYSVSREKKERFSLILESASTNQTSMYLCASVSLGGARYEQYFGPGTRLTVT.

This sequence joins TRBV11-2 and TRBJ1-1; D remains ambiguous. V was clipped by 1 base and J by 7 bases, with 7 bases between them. The germline gives CDR1 SGHAT, CDR2 FQNNGV. The CDR3 contains 12 residues. The chain's CDR3 is CASSLGQDEAFF. The CDR3 DNA reads as TGTGCCAGCAGCTTAGGGCAGGATGAAGCTTTCTTT.

The gene calls are TRBV28 and TRBJ2-7; D is unresolved. The CDR3 runs 14 residues. Germline CDR1 and CDR2: MDHEN and SYDVKM. Deletions cut 4 bases from V and 1 base from J, with 11 bases between. This CDR3 is CASSSVTVSYEQYF. DNA of the CDR3: TGTGCCAGCAGTTCAGTTACGGTTTCCTACGAGCAGTACTTC.

The J gene is TRBJ2-2, the V gene TRBV30, with D tentatively TRBD1 (6 bases). V lost 7 bases and J 4 bases, leaving 22 bases between the germline ends. Germline V lookup: CDR1 GTSNPN, CDR2 SVGIG (reference sequence). This CDR3 comprises 16 residues. The CDR3 sequence is CASDTLGGSFTGELFF. DNA for the CDR3: TGTGCCTCGGATACCCTTGGGGGCTCTTTCACCGGGGAGCTGTTTTTT.

This rearrangement joins TRBV28 to TRBJ1-5; D not resolved. Germline V lookup: CDR1 MDHEN, CDR2 SYDVKM. The CDR3 covers 11 residues. Trimming took 4 bases from V and 15 from J, leaving 13 bases between them. CDR3: CASSSSSEPHF. Here the CDR3 DNA reads TGTGCCAGCAGTTCCTCGTCGGAGCCGCATTTT.

The chain joins TRBV28 to TRBJ1-6, with D hard to call. V shed 8 bases and J shed 0 bases, with 11 bases lying between them. Per the germline V gene, CDR1 is MDHEN and CDR2 is SYDVKM. The CDR3 spans 15 residues. The chain's CDR3 is CASRARGSYNSPLHF. The CDR3 coding sequence is TGTGCCAGCCGGGCTCGGGGCTCCTATAATTCACCCCTCCACTTT. Full variable domain (remainder filled in from reference TRBV28 and TRBJ1-6): DVKVTQSSRYLVKRTGEKVFLECVQDMDHENMFWYRQDPGLGLRLIYFSYDVKMKEKGDIPEGYSVSREKKERFSLILESASTNQTSMYLCASRARGSYNSPLHFGNGTRLTVT.

The chain carries TRBV5-1 and TRBJ1-4, with TRBD1 identical over 9 bases. With 6 bases clipped from V and 5 bases from J, the junction kept 8 bases outside the gene matches. The CDR3 sequence is 15 residues long. The germline gives CDR1 SGHRS, CDR2 YFSETQ. The CDR3 DNA follows: TGCGCCAGCACCGCATCCGGGACAGGGAATGAAAAACTGTTTTTT. It specifies CASTASGTGNEKLFF.

The rearrangement links TRBV18 to TRBJ1-2; possible D gene TRBD1, 5 bases. The CDR3 runs to 15 residues. Germline values: CDR1 KGHSH, CDR2 LQKENI. Trimming removed 0 bases from V and 4 bases from J, with 12 bases in between. The CDR3 DNA reads as TGTGCCAGCTCACCACCGGGGGTGAAGGGCTATGGCTACACCTTC. It encodes CASSPPGVKGYGYTF. Full variable domain (missing parts from reference TRBV18 and TRBJ1-2): NAGVMQNPRHLVRRRGQEARLRCSPMKGHSHVYWYRQLPEEGLKFMVYLQKENIIDESGMPKERFSAEFPKEGPSILRIQQVVRGDSAAYFCASSPPGVKGYGYTFGSGTRLTVV.

The rearrangement uses TRBV10-2 and TRBJ1-2; 9 bases align to TRBD1. CDR1 and CDR2 (germline): WSHSY, SAAADI. This CDR3 contains 13 residues. Trimming at V came to 8 bases and at J to 2 bases, leaving 3 bases not matched to a gene. This chain's CDR3 is CASRDRENYGYTF. DNA of the CDR3: TGCGCCAGCCGGGACAGGGAGAACTATGGCTACACCTTC.

V is TRBV7-3 and J is TRBJ1-6; D unresolved. CDR3 length: 14 amino acids. Germline CDR1 and CDR2: SGHTA and FQGTGA. The V and J ends lost 5 bases and 10 bases respectively, with 15 bases between them. In DNA form, the CDR3 reads TGTGCCAGCAGCCGCAGTGGGTCCATATCACCCCTCCACTTT. Amino acid sequence: CASSRSGSISPLHF.

This rearrangement joins TRBV12-5 to TRBJ2-7; 9 nucleotides agree with TRBD1. Trimming took 7 bases from V and 3 from J; bases not matched to a gene: 4. The CDR3 contains 13 residues. The V gene's germline CDR1 is LGHNT and CDR2 FRNRAP. In DNA form, the CDR3 reads TGTGCTAGTGCCCGGGACAGGGACTACGAGCAGTACTTC. It encodes CASARDRDYEQYF.

The rearrangement joins TRBV3-1 (or the pseudogene TRBV3-2) to TRBJ2-5, with no clear D. Per the germline V gene, CDR1 is LGHDT and CDR2 is YNNKEL (reference sequence). This CDR3 has 14 amino acids. V dropped 7 bases and J dropped 5 bases, with 17 bases sitting between them. The DNA for the CDR3 is TGTGCCAGCATGGAGATAGGGTTATCGGAGACCCAGTACTTC. Translation gives CASMEIGLSETQYF.

This rearrangement joins TRBV6-2 or TRBV6-3 to TRBJ1-2, with 8 bases fitting TRBD1. The germline gives CDR1 MNHEY, CDR2 SVGEGT. Trimming cost V 5 bases and J 3 bases; bases outside gene matches: 11. The CDR3 contains 16 residues. The CDR3 here is CASSTQPGQGDYGYTF. CDR3 sequence (DNA): TGTGCCAGCAGTACGCAACCTGGACAGGGAGACTATGGCTACACCTTC.

The V and J genes are TRBV28 and TRBJ1-6; the D is unclear. Germline V gives CDR1 MDHEN, CDR2 SYDVKM. The CDR3 contains 15 residues. The V and J ends lost 8 bases and 0 bases respectively, with 11 bases between them. The CDR3 region is CASGTQSSYNSPLHF. CDR3 nucleotide sequence: TGTGCCAGCGGAACACAGAGCTCCTATAATTCACCCCTCCACTTT.